The 16 T cell receptor beta chains below come from one sample, sequenced in a study of shared clonotypes between healthy human individuals. Profiled with immunoSEQ multiplex PCR; TCRdb holds only in-frame clones, not every one. The sample lists some 1,100,000 clones, about 84% seen once, with approximately 0.5% in the top ten. Sequenced material: memory CD4+ T cells from PBMCs. As to subset: CD45RA-negative fraction. Source of these receptors: a man between 18 and 29 years old in good health. Some clones in this sample may be carry-over from other donors' samples.

This rearrangement joins TRBV4-3 to TRBJ2-1; D remains unclear. The CDR3 runs to 15 residues. CDR1 and CDR2 from the germline V gene are LGHNA and YSLEER. V shed 0 bases and J shed 5 bases, with 11 bases lying between them. CDR3 protein: CASSQDARYNNEQFF. CDR3 bases: TGCGCCAGCAGCCAAGATGCCAGGTATAACAATGAGCAGTTCTTC.

V gene TRBV23-1 combines with J gene TRBJ1-2; TRBD1 agrees at 7 bases. TRBV23-1 is identified as an open reading frame with a role that is uncertain. V lost 4 bases, J lost 5 bases, and 4 bases stayed unmatched. The CDR3 is 13 residues long. This CDR3 reads CASSRDSVYGYTF. As DNA, the CDR3 is TGCGCCAGCAGTCGGGACAGCGTTTATGGCTACACCTTC.

Written as DNA, the CDR3 is TGTGCCAGCAGTTTAACAGGGGGTTTGGACTACGAGCAGTACTTC. Protein sequence: CASSLTGGLDYEQYF. This sequence joins TRBV6-5 and TRBJ2-7, with 8 bases lining up with TRBD1. The germline V gene encodes CDR1 MNHEY and CDR2 SVGAGI. CDR3 length: 15 amino acids. The V and J ends lost 4 bases and 3 bases, in that order; junction bases with no gene match: 8.

Comments on this clone: This same CDR3 is encoded by further DNA sequences in the sample. The rearrangement uses TRBV7-9 and TRBJ1-4, with D perhaps matching TRBD1 (6 bases). Germline CDR1 is SEHNR and CDR2 is FQNEAQ (reference sequence). The CDR3 contains 14 residues. V was trimmed by 5 bases and J by 5 bases, leaving 12 bases between them. CDR3 residues: CASSRDRGNEKLFF. For the CDR3, the DNA is TGTGCCAGCAGCCGAGATAGGGGGAATGAAAAACTGTTTTTT. Full variable domain (remainder filled in from reference TRBV7-9 and TRBJ1-4): DTGVSQNPRHKITKRGQNVTFRCDPISEHNRLYWYRQTLGQGPEFLTYFQNEAQLEKSRLLSDRFSAERPKGSFSTLEIQRTEQGDSAMYLCASSRDRGNEKLFFGSGTQLSVL.

The J gene is TRBJ1-2, the V gene TRBV28; D possibly corresponds to TRBD1 (5 bases). The CDR3 length is 16 residues. The V end was cut by 2 bases, the J end by 5 bases, with 18 bases between. Germline CDR1 and CDR2: MDHEN and SYDVKM. The DNA for the CDR3 is TGTGCCAGCAGTTTAAATCGGGACGGCGTGGCTTATGGCTACACCTTC. Protein product: CASSLNRDGVAYGYTF.

The rearrangement joins TRBV6-1 to TRBJ2-7, with a tentative D call TRBD1 (5 bases). The germline V gene encodes CDR1 MNHNS and CDR2 SASEGT. The CDR3 loop spans 15 amino acids. V lost 5 bases to trimming and J lost 0 bases, with 14 bases between them. The CDR3 DNA sequence: TGTGCCAGCAGTAGTTCCCAGGGCTACTCCTACGAGCAGTACTTC. Translation: CASSSSQGYSYEQYF.

This clone was counted only a few times. This same CDR3 is encoded by further DNA sequences in the sample. V usage is TRBV7-3 and J usage is TRBJ2-2; D not resolved. Germline V CDR1 and CDR2: SGHTA, FQGTGA. V was clipped by 5 bases and J by 1 base, with 8 bases between them. The CDR3 consists of 14 residues. The CDR3 sequence is CASSLRGNTGELFF. CDR3 sequence (DNA): TGTGCCAGCAGCCTCAGAGGGAACACCGGGGAGCTGTTTTTT.

This clone was found once. V is TRBV30 and J is TRBJ2-7; D is perhaps TRBD1 (6 bases). CDR1 GTSNPN and CDR2 SVGIG come from the germline V gene (reference sequence). CDR3 length: 11 residues. DNA for the CDR3: TGTGTCTCCACCAGGGGCCACGAGCAGTACTTC. Residues: CVSTRGHEQYF.

This clone was detected only a few times. The chain joins TRBV2 to TRBJ2-7, with a weak D call TRBD2 (5 bases). V lost 8 bases to trimming and J lost 0 bases, with 17 bases between them. The length of the CDR3 is 15 residues. Germline lookup yields CDR1 SNHLY and CDR2 FYNNEI. The CDR3 DNA reads as TGTGCCAGCGCGTTAGCGCACGCAACCTCCTACGAGCAGTACTTC. This translates into CASALAHATSYEQYF.

The chain is built from TRBV5-6 and TRBJ1-3; no clear D gene. This CDR3 has 15 amino acids. Trimming pared 4 bases from V and 4 bases from J, leaving 15 bases between. Germline CDR1 is SGHDT and CDR2 is YYEEEE. The CDR3 loop is CASSLGSVAGNTIYF. In DNA, the CDR3 is TGTGCCAGCAGCCTTGGGAGCGTTGCGGGAAACACCATATATTTT.

This clone was seen once. The chain carries TRBV6-5 and TRBJ1-3; unclear D gene. Trimming pared 0 bases from V and 0 bases from J, leaving 3 bases between. Germline CDR1 MNHEY, CDR2 SVGAGI. The CDR3 runs to 14 residues. DNA of the CDR3: TGTGCCAGCAGTTACTCTAACTCTGGAAACACCATATATTTT. Translated: CASSYSNSGNTIYF.

The V gene is TRBV4-3, the J gene TRBJ2-1, with D perhaps matching TRBD2 (5 bases). There are 13 residues in the CDR3. CDR1 LGHNA and CDR2 YSLEER come from the germline V gene. The V and J ends lost 0 bases and 9 bases respectively, with 9 bases between them. The CDR3 coding sequence is TGCGCCAGCAGCCAAGATTCCCGGGGTGAGCAGTTCTTC. Its translation is CASSQDSRGEQFF.

CDR3 in DNA: TGTGCCAGCAGCTTGGATTTGGGGGGCATTAAGCAGTACTTC. This codes for CASSLDLGGIKQYF. This chain links TRBV5-5 with TRBJ2-7; D may correspond to TRBD1 or TRBD2 (6 bases each). This CDR3 comprises 14 residues. Trimming cost V 0 bases and J 8 bases, with 15 bases left between them. CDR1 and CDR2 (germline): SGHKS, YYEKEE (reference sequence).

V usage is TRBV28 and J usage is TRBJ2-1, with 8 nucleotides matching TRBD2. CDR3 size: 15 residues. Trimming at V came to 2 bases and at J to 10 bases, leaving 10 bases not matched to a gene. Germline V lookup: CDR1 MDHEN, CDR2 SYDVKM. The CDR3 protein is CASSLSREGPREQFF. DNA for the CDR3: TGTGCCAGCAGTTTAAGTCGGGAGGGACCTAGGGAGCAGTTCTTC.

The J gene is TRBJ2-1, the V gene TRBV11-3; 7 bases fit TRBD2. The V and J ends lost 2 bases and 5 bases, in that order; junction bases with no gene match: 3. The germline V gene encodes CDR1 SGHNT and CDR2 YENEEA. This CDR3 has 14 residues. This chain's CDR3 is CASSLTLADNEQFF. CDR3 bases: TGTGCCAGCAGCTTAACGCTAGCGGACAATGAGCAGTTCTTC. The full variable domain, rest sourced from reference TRBV11-3 and TRBJ2-1, is EAGVVQSPRYKIIEKKQPVAFWCNPISGHNTLYWYLQNLGQGPELLIRYENEEAVDDSQLPKDRFSAERLKGVDSTLKIQPAELGDSAVYLCASSLTLADNEQFFGPGTRLTVL.

The chain recombines TRBV6-1 with TRBJ2-5; D is unclear. Germline V lookup: CDR1 MNHNS, CDR2 SASEGT. The CDR3 runs 17 residues. Trimming removed 2 bases from V and 7 bases from J, with 23 bases in between. CDR3 in DNA: TGTGCCAGCAGTGAACTCCATTGGTCAGGTGATTTGGGGACCCAGTACTTC. Residues: CASSELHWSGDLGTQYF.